The clone carrying this TCR beta chain appeared a single time. The data were obtained in a study of PD-1 blockade in classical Hodgkin lymphoma. Repertoires were generated with immunoSEQ multiplex PCR, while TCRdb's copy carries only in-frame clones and drops some. The table records about 97,000 clones, roughly 83% of them present only once. Every single patient, without exception, relapsed after autologous stem cell transplantation, and brentuximab vedotin exposure varied. Germline CDR1 is LNHDA and CDR2 is SQIVND (reference sequence). The CDR3 loop spans 15 amino acids. Trimming took 3 bases from V and 7 from J, leaving 18 bases between them.

The sample was peripheral blood mononuclear cells (PBMCs), taken at baseline. The sequence was obtained from a human donor with classical Hodgkin lymphoma. V and J are TRBV19 and TRBJ2-5; D unresolved. The DNA of the CDR3 is TGTGCCAGTAGTATTCTGAAAGGGCCGGCAGGGACCCAGTACTTC. Its translation: CASSILKGPAGTQYF.